This is a list of T cell receptor beta chains from one sample in a study of blood T cell repertoires in COVID-19. Sequencing was performed with immunoSEQ multiplex PCR; in TCRdb, only in-frame clones are kept and a portion is missing. The table has under 250,000 clones, approximately 85% seen once. Sequenced sample: peripheral blood. The receptors were gathered from an older woman with COVID-19, enrolled during active disease. The CDR3 runs from the conserved cysteine through the conserved F or W. D genes are given only for firm matches. A clone size is listed for some rows: how often the clone was seen (once, few, many), or a class if it is expanded.

size: .
D: TRBD2
J: TRBJ2-1
V: TRBV6-1
DNA: TGTGCCAGCAGTGAGATAGCGGGGGGTCGATACAATGAGCAGTTCTTC
CDR3: CASSEIAGGRYNEQFF

size: .
D: .
J: TRBJ1-2
V: TRBV3-1/TRBV3-2
DNA: TGTGCCAGCAGCCAACTCGCGACACACGGCTACACCTTC
CDR3: CASSQLATHGYTF

size: once
D: TRBD2
J: TRBJ2-5
V: TRBV7-9
DNA: TGTGCCAGCAGCTCGGGACTAGGAGCGCAAGAGACCCAGTACTTC
CDR3: CASSSGLGAQETQYF

size: once
D: .
J: TRBJ1-5
V: TRBV6-5
DNA: TGTGCCAGCACCTTACGACAGAATAGCAATCAGCCCCAGCATTTT
CDR3: CASTLRQNSNQPQHF

size: once
D: TRBD2
J: TRBJ2-5
V: TRBV2
DNA: TGTGCCAGCAGCTTAGCGGGGGCTTCGGGAGCCCAGTACTTC
CDR3: CASSLAGASGAQYF

size: .
D: .
J: TRBJ2-7
V: TRBV2
DNA: TGTGCCACAGGATTTGCCTCCTACGAGCAGTACTTC
CDR3: CATGFASYEQYF

size: .
D: TRBD1
J: TRBJ1-5
V: TRBV7-2
DNA: TGTGCCAGCAGCCCAGGGACAGGGTGGGGTCAGCCCCAGCATTTT
CDR3: CASSPGTGWGQPQHF

size: .
D: .
J: TRBJ2-6
V: TRBV7-3
DNA: TGTGCCAGCAGCTTATGGGGGACAACACACTCTGGGGCCAACGTCCTGACTTTC
CDR3: CASSLWGTTHSGANVLTF

size: .
D: .
J: TRBJ1-5
V: TRBV12-3/TRBV12-4
DNA: TGTGCCAGCAGTTTATCCTACCAGCCCCAGCATTTT
CDR3: CASSLSYQPQHF

size: .
D: TRBD1
J: TRBJ1-5
V: TRBV10-3
DNA: TGTGCCATCAGCGGGACAGGCGAAGAGCCCCAGCATTTT
CDR3: CAISGTGEEPQHF

size: .
D: TRBD2
J: TRBJ2-1
V: TRBV6-6
DNA: TGTGCCAGCAGTCCGGGACTAGCGGGAGGGTTATGGAATGAGCAGTTCTTC
CDR3: CASSPGLAGGLWNEQFF

size: many
D: TRBD2
J: TRBJ2-1
V: TRBV2
DNA: TGTGCCAGCAGCCTCTTTACTAGCGGGAGTAAGAATGAGCAGTTCTTC
CDR3: CASSLFTSGSKNEQFF

size: .
D: TRBD1
J: TRBJ1-1
V: TRBV6-2/TRBV6-3
DNA: TGTGCCAGCAGCAGGGGGGGTGGCACTGAAGCTTTCTTT
CDR3: CASSRGGGTEAFF

size: .
D: TRBD2
J: TRBJ2-2
V: TRBV3-1/TRBV3-2
DNA: TGTGCCAGCAGCCAGGGACTAGCGGGCGGGACGAACACCGGGGAGCTGTTTTTT
CDR3: CASSQGLAGGTNTGELFF

size: .
D: TRBD1
J: TRBJ1-2
V: TRBV4-3
DNA: TGCGCCAGCAGCCGAGACCGGACAGGGGATGGCTACACCTTC
CDR3: CASSRDRTGDGYTF